One sample yielded the 19 T cell receptor beta chains listed below, sequenced in a study of blood T cell repertoires in COVID-19. Only in-frame clones appear in the TCRdb table, and some are missing; sequencing was by immunoSEQ multiplex PCR. The sample gives 210,000 or so clones, about four fifths of which show up once; around 5.5% is in the top ten. Source material: peripheral blood. The source is a woman in her 70s with active or convalescent COVID-19.

The chain couples TRBV18 to TRBJ1-2; TRBD1 might be the D (6 bases). This CDR3 comprises 15 residues. The V end was cut by 5 bases, the J end by 4 bases, with 17 bases between. From germline, CDR1 is KGHSH and CDR2 LQKENI. CDR3 region: CASSSETQGIYGYTF. The CDR3 coding sequence is TGTGCCAGCTCATCGGAGACACAGGGAATCTATGGCTACACCTTC.

The CDR3 loop is CASTPLGGAAPRSTEAFF. DNA for the CDR3: TGTGCCAGCACCCCATTAGGGGGGGCAGCCCCCAGGAGCACTGAAGCTTTCTTT. The chain employs TRBV2 and TRBJ1-1; D may be TRBD1 (6 bases). Germline CDR1 and CDR2: SNHLY and FYNNEI. The V end was cut by 7 bases, the J end by 4 bases, with 28 bases between. The CDR3 runs 18 residues.

This chain links TRBV9 with TRBJ2-2, with 8 bases identical to TRBD2. Trimming removed 1 base from V and 5 bases from J; junction bases left unmatched: 4. This CDR3 has 15 amino acids. Germline loops: CDR1 SGDLS, CDR2 YYNGEE. CDR3 DNA: TGTGCCAGCAGCGTAAAGCGGGAGTGGACCGGGGAGCTGTTTTTT. Protein product: CASSVKREWTGELFF.

V is TRBV7-9 and J is TRBJ2-2; D not certain. The CDR3 is 13 residues long. From germline, CDR1 is SEHNR and CDR2 FQNEAQ (reference sequence). The ends were cut back, 5 bases at V and 6 bases at J, with 10 bases in the middle. In nucleotides, the CDR3 is TGTGCCAGCAGCCCTGTTTATTCCGGGGAGCTGTTTTTT. Protein sequence: CASSPVYSGELFF.

This clone was found once. The chain has TRBV5-1 and TRBJ2-3; a possible D gene is TRBD1 (6 bases). This CDR3 contains 13 residues. Germline V lookup: CDR1 SGHRS, CDR2 YFSETQ. Trimming shortened V by 2 bases and J by 6 bases, and 10 bases separated the two germline ends. The CDR3 here is CASSLQGRDTQYF. The CDR3 nucleotides are TGCGCCAGCAGCTTACAGGGACGCGATACGCAGTATTTT.

The gene calls are TRBV11-2 and TRBJ1-2; D is ambiguous. The ends were cut back, 1 base at V and 8 bases at J, with 8 bases in the middle. Germline values: CDR1 SGHAT, CDR2 FQNNGV. The CDR3 runs to 12 residues. The DNA for the CDR3 is TGTGCCAGCAGCTTAGCGCGGGAAGGCTACACCTTC. Residues: CASSLAREGYTF.

This clone showed up just a few times. One junction end disagrees with the germline gene, perhaps due to a read error. The chain couples TRBV7-3 to TRBJ2-1; 9 bases agree with TRBD1. Germline V gene lookup returns CDR1 SGHTA and CDR2 FQGTGA. The CDR3 covers 15 residues. The CDR3 DNA reads TGTGCCAGCAGCCTAACAGGGGGCAATTTCAATGAGCAGTTCTTC. Encoded protein: CASSLTGGNFNEQFF.

This clone has just one count. The chain carries TRBV6-5 and TRBJ1-2; maybe TRBD1 (6 bases). Germline V CDR1 and CDR2: MNHEY, SVGAGI. CDR3 size: 14 residues. Deletions cut 0 bases from V and 7 bases from J, with 12 bases between. The CDR3: CASSYSGGALGYTF. CDR3 nucleotide sequence: TGTGCCAGCAGTTACTCGGGGGGGGCTCTTGGCTACACCTTC.

CDR3 protein: CATRDSNSNYGYTF. Here the CDR3 DNA reads TGTGCCACCAGGGACAGCAATTCTAACTATGGCTACACCTTC. The chain combines TRBV24-1 with TRBJ1-2; a weak D match, TRBD1 (6 bases). V was clipped by 7 bases and J by 0 bases, with 11 bases between them. CDR3 length equals 14 residues. Germline V gives CDR1 KGHDR, CDR2 SFDVKD.

V and J are TRBV7-3 and TRBJ2-1; 9 bases align to TRBD2. Germline V CDR1 and CDR2: SGHTA, FQGTGA. Trimming at V came to 5 bases and at J to 9 bases, leaving 14 bases not matched to a gene. This CDR3 spans 16 amino acids. The CDR3 coding sequence is TGTGCCAGCAGCCCACAAGCCGCGGGAGGGTGGGGTGAGCAGTTCTTC. As protein: CASSPQAAGGWGEQFF. Using reference TRBV7-3 and TRBJ2-1 for the parts outside the CDR3, the full variable domain is GAGVSQTPSNKVTEKGKYVELRCDPISGHTALYWYRQSLGQGPEFLIYFQGTGAADDSGLPNDRFFAVRPEGSVSTLKIQRTERGDSAVYLCASSPQAAGGWGEQFFGPGTRLTVL.

V is TRBV19 and J is TRBJ2-3; 8 bases are a match to TRBD2. Germline V gene data show CDR1 as LNHDA and CDR2 as SQIVND (reference sequence). This CDR3 is 18 amino acids long. Trimming took 3 bases from V and 5 from J; bases not matched to a gene: 16. The CDR3 nucleotides are TGTGCCAGTAGTATCAACCGGCCTAACGGGAGGGCCGGAGATACGCAGTATTTT. Translation: CASSINRPNGRAGDTQYF.

V usage is TRBV3-1 (or the pseudogene TRBV3-2) and J usage is TRBJ2-5; tentatively, D is TRBD2 (6 bases). V lost 0 bases to trimming and J lost 4 bases, with 15 bases between them. The germline gives CDR1 LGHDT, CDR2 YNNKEL (reference sequence). The length of the CDR3 is 16 residues. The CDR3 region is CASSQDLAGRGETQYF. The CDR3, as DNA: TGTGCCAGCAGCCAAGATTTGGCGGGGCGGGGAGAGACCCAGTACTTC.

V usage is TRBV5-4 and J usage is TRBJ2-1; the match to TRBD2 covers 9 bases. After removal of 5 bases from V and 4 bases from J, the junction contained 10 bases not matched to a gene. The germline V gene encodes CDR1 SGHNT and CDR2 YYREEE (reference sequence). CDR3 size: 16 residues. The CDR3 protein is CASSIGVAGVYNEQFF. The CDR3 bases are TGTGCCAGCAGTATAGGGGTAGCGGGAGTATACAATGAGCAGTTCTTC.

This rearrangement joins TRBV6-2 or TRBV6-3 to TRBJ1-5; D gene uncertain. V was clipped by 4 bases and J by 0 bases, with 10 bases between them. CDR1 and CDR2 from the germline V gene are MNHEY and SVGEGT. CDR3 length: 15 amino acids. The CDR3 sequence is CASSWETFSNQPQHF. The DNA of the CDR3 is TGTGCCAGCAGTTGGGAGACATTTAGCAATCAGCCCCAGCATTTT.

The chain recombines TRBV21-1 with TRBJ2-7; the table's D call TRBD2 went unverified against the DNA. TRBV21-1 corresponds to a pseudogene. The length of the CDR3 is 11 residues. The CDR3 DNA reads TGTGCCAGCAGCCTCCTGAGAGAGCAGTACTTC. Encoded protein: CASSLLREQYF.

The CDR3 loop reads CASRQTREWLAESYNEQFF. CDR3 DNA sequence: TGTGCCAGCAGGCAAACACGAGAATGGCTAGCGGAATCCTACAATGAGCAGTTCTTC. The chain couples TRBV21-1 to TRBJ2-1; TRBD2, the D gene given by the table, was not confirmed from the DNA. TRBV21-1 is noted as a pseudogene. The CDR3 contains 19 residues.

The chain has TRBV18 and TRBJ1-2; perhaps TRBD1 as D (5 bases). Trimming left V 4 bases short and J 2 bases short, with 8 bases between. CDR1 is KGHSH and CDR2 is LQKENI in the germline V gene. The CDR3 contains 13 residues. The CDR3 reads CASSRAGNYGYTF. The CDR3 DNA reads as TGTGCCAGCTCACGTGCAGGGAACTATGGCTACACCTTC.

The chain combines TRBV14 with TRBJ2-1, with 9 positions matching TRBD1. V trimming: 1 base; J trimming: 4 bases; junction bases outside the gene matches: 5. Germline V gene data show CDR1 as SGHDN and CDR2 as FVKESK. This CDR3 is built from 16 residues. CDR3 residues: CASSQVGQGSYNEQFF. CDR3 DNA sequence: TGTGCCAGCAGCCAAGTGGGACAGGGTTCTTACAATGAGCAGTTCTTC.

This clone was detected once. V is TRBV14 and J is TRBJ2-1; 10 bases align to TRBD2. The CDR3 spans 17 residues. Germline values: CDR1 SGHDN, CDR2 FVKESK. J lost 0 bases, V lost 3 bases, and 5 bases had no gene match. The chain's CDR3 is CASSHLSGRSSYNEQFF. In DNA, the CDR3 is TGTGCCAGCAGCCACCTTAGCGGGAGGAGCTCCTACAATGAGCAGTTCTTC.